A single sample gave rise to the 15 T cell receptor beta chains below, sequenced in a study of early T cells in non-severe SARS-CoV-2 infection. TCRdb independently ran MiXCR on the 5' RACE reads; one entry per CDR3 protein. The sample includes around 70,000 distinct CDR3 sequences, 15% seen only once; the top ten take around 10%. Material: whole blood. The source of these receptors is an adult who was a healthcare worker with PCR-confirmed SARS-CoV-2 infection or an uninfected control (not recorded which).

The chain combines TRBV9 with TRBJ2-5, with D possibly being TRBD2 (6 bases). The CDR3 consists of 15 residues. Germline-derived CDR1 and CDR2 are SGDLS and YYNGEE. Trimming removed 0 bases at V and 2 bases at J, with 11 bases between. DNA of the CDR3: TGTGCCAGCAGCGTAGCTGGCGGGGTGCAAGAGACCCAGTACTTC. Translated: CASSVAGGVQETQYF.

In its sample, this clonotype was seen a few times. The V and J genes are TRBV5-6 and TRBJ1-5; weak D call: TRBD1 (5 bases). The ends were cut back, 1 base at V and 9 bases at J, with 11 bases in the middle. This CDR3 has 13 residues. CDR1 is SGHDT, CDR2 YYEEEE, per germline. CDR3 coding DNA: TGTGCCAGCAGCTTGTCAGGGCAAAGGCCCCAGCATTTT. It translates to CASSLSGQRPQHF.

This chain joins TRBV4-1 and TRBJ2-7, with D perhaps TRBD1 or TRBD2 (6 bases each). V was shortened by 2 bases and J by 6 bases, with 17 bases between the two germline ends. Per the germline V gene, CDR1 is MGHRA and CDR2 is YSYEKL. This CDR3 is 15 amino acids long. CDR3 in amino acids: CASSQQRGDRGEQYF. The DNA for the CDR3 is TGCGCCAGCAGCCAACAAAGGGGGGACCGCGGCGAGCAGTACTTC.

This clonotype was found many times. The V gene is TRBV11-3, the J gene TRBJ1-4; TRBD1 is a possible D gene (5 bases). Trimming shortened V by 5 bases and J by 5 bases, and 15 bases separated the two germline ends. The germline V gene has CDR1 SGHNT and CDR2 YENEEA. This CDR3 is 15 amino acids long. The CDR3 DNA sequence: TGTGCCAGCAGCCTTCTCGGGACTGAGAATGAAAAACTGTTTTTT. It codes for CASSLLGTENEKLFF.

The table lists this clonotype with many counts. This chain uses TRBV23-1 with TRBJ1-5; D unclear. TRBV23-1 is an ORF; its function is uncertain. The CDR3 consists of 15 residues. V shed 0 bases and J shed 1 base, with 7 bases lying between them. CDR3 coding DNA: TGCGCCAGCAGTCAATCGAGTGGGAGCAATCAGCCCCAGCATTTT. Translating gives CASSQSSGSNQPQHF.

Only a few counts were recorded for this clonotype. V is TRBV27 and J is TRBJ2-1, with no clear D. CDR1 MNHEY and CDR2 SMNVEV come from the germline V gene (reference sequence). The CDR3 extends over 13 amino acids. Trimming left V 3 bases short and J 2 bases short, with 5 bases between. The DNA of the CDR3 is TGTGCCAGCAGTTTCCGACCCTACAATGAGCAGTTCTTC. It translates to CASSFRPYNEQFF.

This clonotype was detected only a few times. This chain uses TRBV20-1 with TRBJ2-3; D might be TRBD1 or TRBD2, each matching 6 bases. Germline lookup yields CDR1 DFQATT and CDR2 SNEGSKA (reference sequence). V was clipped by 3 bases and J by 2 bases, with 12 bases between them. The length of the CDR3 is 14 residues. The CDR3 reads CSASSGASTDTQYF. The DNA for the CDR3 is TGCAGTGCTAGTTCGGGGGCGTCCACAGATACGCAGTATTTT.

Only a few counts were recorded for this clonotype. The chain has TRBV29-1 and TRBJ2-7; tentative D call: TRBD2 (6 bases). The V gene's germline CDR1 is SQVTM and CDR2 ANQGSEA. Trimming left V 6 bases short and J 4 bases short, with 19 bases between. The CDR3 extends over 14 amino acids. CDR3 nucleotides: TGCAGCGTCGCAGGAGGACGGACTATTTACGAGCAGTACTTC. Protein: CSVAGGRTIYEQYF.

The table lists this clonotype with many counts. The chain recombines TRBV25-1 with TRBJ1-1; 7 nucleotides line up with TRBD1. J lost 4 bases, V lost 7 bases, and 3 bases had no gene match. This CDR3 region has 12 residues. Germline V gives CDR1 MGHDK, CDR2 SYGVNS. In DNA form, the CDR3 reads TGTGCCAGCAAACAGGGGATCACTGAAGCTTTCTTT. Translating it yields CASKQGITEAFF.

This clonotype was detected ten times or more. V is TRBV7-6 and J is TRBJ2-5; D uncertain. From germline, CDR1 is SGHVS and CDR2 FNYEAQ. This CDR3 has 11 residues. Trimming stripped 5 bases from V and 10 bases from J, with 11 bases between. In nucleotides, the CDR3 is TGTGCCAGCAGCGCCCATAGGGACCAGTACTTC. It encodes CASSAHRDQYF.

The CDR3, as DNA: TGCAGTGCCAGTGGGACAGGGGGCCGCTATGGCTACACCTTC. Translated, it gives CSASGTGGRYGYTF. The chain couples TRBV20-1 to TRBJ1-2, with TRBD1 matching over 12 bases. The ends lost 6 bases at V and 4 bases at J; junction bases unmatched: 6. The CDR3 has 14 amino acids. CDR1 is DFQATT and CDR2 is SNEGSKA in the germline V gene (reference sequence).

This clonotype was seen only a few times. The chain combines TRBV7-3 with TRBJ2-1, with 12 bases identical to TRBD1. The trim removed 5 bases at V and 8 bases at J, leaving 7 bases unmatched. Germline V gene lookup returns CDR1 SGHTA and CDR2 FQGTGA. The CDR3 spans 15 residues. The CDR3 reads CASSSRDRGQDEQFF. In DNA, the CDR3 is TGTGCCAGCAGCAGCCGGGACAGGGGGCAGGATGAGCAGTTCTTC.

This clonotype appeared a few times. The chain recombines TRBV19 with TRBJ1-5; tentative D call: TRBD1 (6 bases). The V end lost 3 bases, the J end lost 2 bases, and 11 bases lay between the germline ends. CDR1 LNHDA and CDR2 SQIVND come from the germline V gene (reference sequence). The CDR3 covers 15 residues. DNA of the CDR3: TGTGCCAGTAGTATTTCAGGGGTTGGCAATCAGCCCCAGCATTTT. Its protein is CASSISGVGNQPQHF.

This clonotype came up a few times. The chain combines TRBV6-4 with TRBJ2-3; 9 bases match TRBD2. V shed 3 bases, J shed 4 bases, and the junction held 8 bases outside the gene matches. This CDR3 region has 16 residues. CDR1 MRHNA and CDR2 SNTAGT come from the germline V gene. CDR3 amino acids: CASSEKAGGPADTQYF. Here the CDR3 DNA reads TGTGCCAGCAGTGAGAAGGCGGGAGGGCCTGCAGATACGCAGTATTTT.

This clonotype was picked up a small number of times. The V and J genes are TRBV20-1 and TRBJ2-6, with no clear D. The CDR3 has 14 residues. Germline V lookup: CDR1 DFQATT, CDR2 SNEGSKA (reference sequence). V dropped 5 bases and J dropped 0 bases, with 8 bases sitting between them. The CDR3: CSAPDTSGANVLTF. In nucleotides, the CDR3 is TGCAGTGCTCCCGACACCTCTGGGGCCAACGTCCTGACTTTC.